One and the same sample provided the 31 T cell receptor beta chains below, sequenced in a study of blood T cell repertoires in COVID-19. Profiling relied on immunoSEQ multiplex PCR, and the TCRdb table lists in-frame clones only, not all of them. The table lists 120,000 to 150,000 clones, around 80% of them singletons. Sequences were obtained from peripheral blood. The origin of the receptors is a man in his 60s with active or convalescent COVID-19.

On this clone itself: In the same sample, other DNA sequences code for this CDR3. The V gene is TRBV28, the J gene TRBJ1-1; TRBD1 might be the D (6 bases). This CDR3 is built from 13 residues. Trimming stripped 2 bases from V and 3 bases from J, with 7 bases between. Germline lookup yields CDR1 MDHEN and CDR2 SYDVKM. CDR3 bases: TGTGCCAGCAGTTTACAGGGGTACACTGAAGCTTTCTTT. It encodes CASSLQGYTEAFF.

The V and J genes are TRBV5-1 and TRBJ2-5; D ambiguous. Germline V gene data show CDR1 as SGHRS and CDR2 as YFSETQ. The ends were cut back, 0 bases at V and 5 bases at J, with 11 bases in the middle. The CDR3 contains 14 residues. The CDR3 spells CASSLGATLETQYF. DNA of the CDR3: TGCGCCAGCAGCTTGGGGGCAACCCTGGAGACCCAGTACTTC.

The rearrangement uses TRBV10-3 and TRBJ2-7; TRBD2 aligns across 7 bases. Losses at the gene ends were 3 bases for V and 4 bases for J; bases not matched to a gene: 9. From germline, CDR1 is ENHRY and CDR2 SYGVKD. The CDR3 length is 15 residues. CDR3 loop: CAISDPAGSTYEQYF. CDR3 nucleotides: TGTGCCATCAGTGACCCAGCGGGAAGTACGTACGAGCAGTACTTC.

The chain carries TRBV15 and TRBJ2-7; D is unresolved. V lost 1 base to trimming and J lost 5 bases, with 15 bases between them. The germline V gene has CDR1 LNHNV and CDR2 YYDKDF (reference sequence). The CDR3 runs 15 residues. CDR3 nucleotides: TGTGCCACCAGCAGAGTGGGCACCGACGTCAACGAGCAGTACTTC. Protein product: CATSRVGTDVNEQYF.

J is TRBJ2-5 and V is TRBV19; possibly TRBD2 for D (7 bases). Trimming stripped 5 bases from V and 5 bases from J, with 12 bases between. Germline V CDR1 and CDR2: LNHDA, SQIVND (reference sequence). The CDR3 is 13 residues long. DNA for the CDR3: TGTGCCAGTAGTGCGGGGGCGCAGGAGACCCAGTACTTC. Amino acids: CASSAGAQETQYF.

This chain's CDR3 is CASSQETQYF. The CDR3 DNA reads TGTGCCAGCAGTCAGGAGACCCAGTACTTC. The V and J genes are TRBV2 and TRBJ2-5; no clear D. The length of the CDR3 is 10 residues. V shed 5 bases and J shed 5 bases, with 3 bases lying between them. Germline CDR1 SNHLY, CDR2 FYNNEI.

This chain uses TRBV2 with TRBJ1-6, with TRBD1 as a possible D gene (5 bases). This CDR3 spans 13 amino acids. Per the germline V gene, CDR1 is SNHLY and CDR2 is FYNNEI. The germline V and J ends were trimmed by 7 bases and 8 bases, with 12 bases remaining between them. The DNA for the CDR3 is TGTGCCAGCACTGGGGGGAGAGATTCACCCCTCCACTTT. Its translation: CASTGGRDSPLHF.

V is TRBV10-2 and J is TRBJ2-2, with 12 bases matching TRBD1. The CDR3 has 17 amino acids. Germline CDR1 is WSHSY and CDR2 is SAAADI. V was clipped by 3 bases and J by 7 bases; unmatched bases: 9. CDR3 loop: CASSDGSGTGGVGELFF. DNA of the CDR3: TGCGCCAGCAGTGACGGTAGTGGGACAGGGGGCGTCGGGGAGCTGTTTTTT.

V usage is TRBV30 and J usage is TRBJ1-1, with D possibly TRBD1 on 6 matching bases. V dropped 5 bases and J dropped 1 base, with 14 bases sitting between them. There are 14 residues in the CDR3. Germline V gene sequence: CDR1 GTSNPN, CDR2 SVGIG (reference sequence). CDR3 loop: CAWETGLGNTEAFF. The CDR3 DNA reads TGTGCCTGGGAAACAGGGTTGGGGAACACTGAAGCTTTCTTT.

The chain has TRBV6-5 and TRBJ1-5; D not certain. Germline V gene lookup returns CDR1 MNHEY and CDR2 SVGAGI. This CDR3 comprises 11 residues. V dropped 7 bases and J dropped 6 bases, with 7 bases sitting between them. CDR3 in amino acids: CASTGTQPQHF. The CDR3 DNA reads as TGTGCCAGCACAGGTACTCAGCCCCAGCATTTT.

The CDR3 sequence: CASSAPGQLQETQYF. CDR3 sequence (DNA): TGTGCCAGCAGTGCTCCGGGACAGCTCCAAGAGACCCAGTACTTC. The rearrangement links TRBV28 to TRBJ2-5; 7 bases line up with TRBD1. This CDR3 contains 15 residues. Germline values: CDR1 MDHEN, CDR2 SYDVKM. J lost 1 base, V lost 5 bases, and 7 bases had no gene match.

The J gene is TRBJ1-2, the V gene TRBV6-5; D might be TRBD1 (6 bases). V was clipped by 7 bases and J by 2 bases, with 14 bases between them. In germline, CDR1 is MNHEY, CDR2 SVGAGI. The CDR3 is 14 residues long. CDR3: CASTRDTRNYGYTF. For the CDR3, the DNA is TGTGCCAGCACCCGGGACACACGAAACTATGGCTACACCTTC.

A few counts support this clone. The chain has TRBV27 and TRBJ1-4, with TRBD1 identical over 7 bases. CDR3 length: 15 amino acids. Germline V lookup: CDR1 MNHEY, CDR2 SMNVEV (reference sequence). V shed 0 bases and J 6 bases; nucleotides not matched to a gene: 4. This chain's CDR3 is CASSLSGGADEKLFF. The DNA for the CDR3 is TGTGCCAGCAGTTTATCAGGGGGCGCGGATGAAAAACTGTTTTTT.

The chain uses TRBV2 and TRBJ1-2; TRBD1 matches 7 bases. Germline CDR1 SNHLY, CDR2 FYNNEI. CDR3 length: 16 residues. The ends lost 0 bases at V and 4 bases at J; junction bases unmatched: 8. The DNA of the CDR3 is TGTGCCAGCAGTGAAGCGTCGAGGGGGCGCTCCTATGGCTACACCTTC. Encoded protein: CASSEASRGRSYGYTF.

The rearrangement joins TRBV5-1 to TRBJ2-1; 10 nucleotides align to TRBD1. CDR3 length equals 14 residues. In germline, CDR1 is SGHRS, CDR2 YFSETQ. V shed 2 bases and J 12 bases; nucleotides not matched to a gene: 8. CDR3 in DNA: TGCGCCAGCAGCTTTTACCGGGACAGGGGTAGGCAGTTCTTC. It codes for CASSFYRDRGRQFF.

The chain combines TRBV11-3 with TRBJ2-2; 10 positions match TRBD1. Losses at the gene ends were 5 bases for V and 2 bases for J; bases not matched to a gene: 11. From germline, CDR1 is SGHNT and CDR2 YENEEA. This CDR3 contains 18 residues. The CDR3 sequence: CASSPGTGAYGNTGELFF. The CDR3 bases are TGTGCCAGCAGCCCCGGGACAGGGGCCTATGGAAACACCGGGGAGCTGTTTTTT.

V is TRBV2 and J is TRBJ2-1; 12 positions match TRBD2. Losses at the gene ends were 10 bases for V and 5 bases for J; bases not matched to a gene: 9. Per germline, CDR1 SNHLY and CDR2 FYNNEI. The CDR3 length is 15 residues. As DNA, the CDR3 is TGTGCCATCACCCTAGCGGGGGGGTATAACAATGAGCAGTTCTTC. As protein: CAITLAGGYNNEQFF.

This clone occurred a few times. This chain uses TRBV19 with TRBJ2-5, with TRBD2 identical over 9 bases. From germline, CDR1 is LNHDA and CDR2 SQIVND (reference sequence). V gave up 4 bases and J gave up 1 base; unmatched junction bases: 7. The CDR3 length is 16 residues. The CDR3 here is CASSTPLTSGQETQYF. Written as DNA, the CDR3 is TGTGCCAGTAGTACCCCCCTGACTAGCGGCCAAGAGACCCAGTACTTC.

This clone was detected once. The chain combines TRBV27 with TRBJ2-1, with 8 bases fitting TRBD2. The length of the CDR3 is 13 residues. Germline V gene sequence: CDR1 MNHEY, CDR2 SMNVEV (reference sequence). V shed 7 bases, J shed 9 bases, and the junction held 8 bases outside the gene matches. The CDR3 is CASTVSGSTEQFF. DNA of the CDR3: TGTGCCAGCACCGTCAGCGGGAGTACTGAGCAGTTCTTC.

V and J are TRBV2 and TRBJ2-3, with D tentatively TRBD1 (5 bases). The V gene's germline CDR1 is SNHLY and CDR2 FYNNEI. The CDR3 runs 12 residues. Trimming shortened V by 6 bases and J by 4 bases, and 8 bases separated the two germline ends. The CDR3 protein is CASSRVPDTQYF. CDR3 sequence (DNA): TGTGCCAGCAGCAGGGTCCCAGATACGCAGTATTTT.

The gene calls are TRBV4-2 and TRBJ2-1; D is ambiguous. Germline V gene data show CDR1 as LGHNA and CDR2 as YNFKEQ. The CDR3 extends over 13 amino acids. V was pared by 1 base and J by 4 bases, with 5 bases between. The CDR3: CASSQGLYNEQFF. DNA for the CDR3: TGTGCCAGCAGCCAAGGACTGTACAATGAGCAGTTCTTC.

About this clone: Its ends do not fully match the called genes, so a read error is possible. V gene TRBV7-9 combines with J gene TRBJ2-7; D is tentatively TRBD1 or TRBD2 (5 bases each). CDR1 SEHNR and CDR2 FQNEAQ come from the germline V gene (reference sequence). This CDR3 contains 13 residues. The CDR3 spells CASRELWSYEQYF. The CDR3 nucleotides read TGTGCAAGCAGGGAGCTCTGGTCCTACGAGCAGTACTTC. The variable domain in full, with the rest retrieved from reference TRBV7-9 and TRBJ2-7, is DTGVSQNPRHKITKRGQNVTFRCDPISEHNRLYWYRQTLGQGPEFLTYFQNEAQLEKSRLLSDRFSAERPKGSFSTLEIQRTEQGDSAMYLCASRELWSYEQYFGPGTRLTVT.

With regard to this clone: The sample carries other DNA sequences with the same CDR3. V and J are TRBV19 and TRBJ1-5, with D unresolved. V gave up 4 bases and J gave up 2 bases, with 9 bases separating them. Per the germline V gene, CDR1 is LNHDA and CDR2 is SQIVND (reference sequence). The CDR3 runs to 14 residues. The CDR3 bases are TGTGCCAGTAGTAGCACGGGAGGCAATCAGCCCCAGCATTTT. Its protein product is CASSSTGGNQPQHF.

This clone was detected only a few times. The chain recombines TRBV29-1 with TRBJ2-1; TRBD1 is a possible D gene (5 bases). Germline V lookup: CDR1 SQVTM, CDR2 ANQGSEA. Deletions cut 5 bases from V and 3 bases from J, with 5 bases between. The CDR3 length is 11 residues. Here the CDR3 reads CSVRGYNEQFF. CDR3 sequence (DNA): TGCAGCGTTAGGGGCTACAATGAGCAGTTCTTC.

The chain has TRBV7-8 and TRBJ2-1, with no clear D. V was cut by 5 bases and J by 0 bases, with 11 bases left in between. Per the germline V gene, CDR1 is SGHVS and CDR2 is FQNEAQ. The CDR3 has 15 amino acids. CDR3 in DNA: TGTGCCAGCAGCCCTGACTCACGCTCCTACAATGAGCAGTTCTTC. The encoded protein is CASSPDSRSYNEQFF.

This chain joins TRBV7-3 and TRBJ2-1; TRBD2 matches at 8 bases. The CDR3 extends over 15 amino acids. Germline-derived CDR1 and CDR2 are SGHTA and FQGTGA. V lost 2 bases to trimming and J lost 4 bases; unmatched junction nucleotides: 4. The CDR3 spells CASSLYGTRYNEQFF. The CDR3 nucleotides are TGTGCCAGCAGCTTATACGGGACTAGGTACAATGAGCAGTTCTTC.

This chain links TRBV3-1 (or the pseudogene TRBV3-2) with TRBJ2-6, with D perhaps TRBD1 (6 bases). Germline-derived CDR1 and CDR2 are LGHDT and YNNKEL (reference sequence). The CDR3 contains 18 residues. V lost 0 bases, J lost 6 bases, and 18 bases lay in between. This chain's CDR3 is CASSQERQGYISANVLTF. In DNA form, the CDR3 reads TGTGCCAGCAGCCAAGAACGGCAGGGGTACATTTCGGCCAACGTCCTGACTTTC.

The chain has TRBV5-1 and TRBJ1-4; D call uncertain. The germline gives CDR1 SGHRS, CDR2 YFSETQ. The CDR3 length is 15 residues. Trimming removed 2 bases at V and 4 bases at J, with 12 bases between. The CDR3 here is CASSLAPGRNEKLFF. In DNA form, the CDR3 reads TGCGCCAGCAGCTTAGCACCGGGTCGTAATGAAAAACTGTTTTTT.

In this sample, this clone turned up many times. The genes are TRBV5-6 and TRBJ2-6; the match to TRBD1 covers 8 bases. This CDR3 contains 18 residues. V lost 5 bases to trimming and J lost 0 bases; unmatched junction nucleotides: 10. The germline gives CDR1 SGHDT, CDR2 YYEEEE. The CDR3 DNA reads TGTGCCAGCAGTCCCGGACAGGGACGTAGCTCTGGGGCCAACGTCCTGACTTTC. This sequence encodes CASSPGQGRSSGANVLTF.

This clone was observed once. This sequence joins TRBV7-9 and TRBJ2-7, with D tentatively TRBD2 (7 bases). Germline V gene data show CDR1 as SEHNR and CDR2 as FQNEAQ (reference sequence). Trimming removed 5 bases at V and 2 bases at J, with 10 bases between. The CDR3 runs 13 residues. CDR3 nucleotide sequence: TGTGCCAGCAGCCCGGGGGGCCCCTACGAGCAGTACTTC. Amino acid sequence: CASSPGGPYEQYF. Variable domain in full (rest from reference TRBV7-9 and TRBJ2-7): DTGVSQNPRHKITKRGQNVTFRCDPISEHNRLYWYRQTLGQGPEFLTYFQNEAQLEKSRLLSDRFSAERPKGSFSTLEIQRTEQGDSAMYLCASSPGGPYEQYFGPGTRLTVT.

This clone was picked up a small number of times. This chain connects TRBV5-4 to TRBJ2-7, with D perhaps TRBD2 (6 bases). Germline-derived CDR1 and CDR2 are SGHNT and YYREEE (reference sequence). There are 13 residues in the CDR3. Trimming removed 4 bases from V and 2 bases from J, with 10 bases in between. The chain's CDR3 is CASSRDFTYEQYF. The CDR3 DNA follows: TGTGCCAGCAGCCGGGACTTTACCTACGAGCAGTACTTC.